This T cell receptor (beta chain) was sequenced for a study of CD8+CD57+ T cells in acquired aplastic anemia. Study-wide background: Sorted cells (CD4+ and CD8+) yielded DNA amounts that averaged about 3.4 ug. Broader study findings: For CD8+ Simpson's diversity, patients and controls showed no significant difference. Between patients and controls, approximately 29 CD8+ CDR3 sequences were found in common.

For CDR3 and TCR beta VDJ profiling, genomic DNA was the template used. TCRdb called the reads again in MiXCR, with one record for every CDR3 protein. The table has tens of thousands of distinct CDR3 sequences, around 44% seen once; the top ten hold over 50%. This clonotype was counted many times. Its target is not known. Looked up from germline, CDR1 is SGHNT and CDR2 is YENEEA. V lost 3 bases and J lost 6, with 9 bases in between. There are 12 residues in the CDR3. The chain has TRBV11-3 and TRBJ2-7; D is undetermined. The receptor was isolated from a human donor in good health, serving as a control. Material for sequencing was sorted CD4+, CD8+, or CD8+CD57+ T cells (not recorded which) from PBMCs. The CDR3 DNA reads TGTGCCAGCAGCTTCTCAGGCGGCGAGCAGTACTTC. Amino acid sequence: CASSFSGGEQYF.